The 14 T cell receptor beta chains listed next were all sequenced from one sample in a study of OX40 agonist ivuxolimab in advanced cancers. Method: immunoSEQ multiplex PCR; TCRdb's copy keeps in-frame clones and lacks some. Of 73,000 or so clones listed, 92% are singletons. The sample consisted of CD4+ or CD8+ T cells sorted from blood, taken in a trial of the OX40 agonist ivuxolimab. Receptor source: an adult with an advanced solid tumor such as melanoma, head and neck, liver or kidney cancer.

The chain combines TRBV10-1 with TRBJ2-5; 9 bases match TRBD1. CDR1 and CDR2 from the germline V gene are WNHNN and SYGVQD (reference sequence). V was pared by 3 bases and J by 2 bases, with 4 bases of the junction left unmatched. The CDR3 sequence is 15 residues long. CDR3 DNA: TGCGCCAGCAGTGATCCGGGACAGGGACAAGAGACCCAGTACTTC. This sequence encodes CASSDPGQGQETQYF.

The table lists this clone with a count of one. The chain links TRBV19 to TRBJ2-3, with D possibly TRBD1 on 5 matching bases. CDR1 is LNHDA, CDR2 SQIVND, per germline (reference sequence). The CDR3 is 13 amino acids. V was pared by 3 bases and J by 5 bases, with 9 bases between. As DNA, the CDR3 is TGTGCCAGTAGTATCCTCGACAGAGATACGCAGTATTTT. This gives the protein CASSILDRDTQYF.

The rearrangement joins TRBV6-5 to TRBJ2-7; 7 bases match TRBD2. The CDR3 runs 13 residues. V shed 11 bases, J shed 5 bases, and the junction held 12 bases outside the gene matches. Looked up from germline, CDR1 is MNHEY and CDR2 is SVGAGI. The CDR3 reads CACSRAGVNEQYF. In DNA, the CDR3 is TGTGCCTGCTCGAGGGCGGGAGTGAACGAGCAGTACTTC.

The chain couples TRBV6-5 to TRBJ2-7, with 8 bases aligning to TRBD2. This CDR3 spans 15 amino acids. The V and J ends lost 2 bases and 4 bases, in that order; junction bases with no gene match: 7. Germline loops: CDR1 MNHEY, CDR2 SVGAGI. CDR3 region: CASSYDRTSTYEQYF. The CDR3 nucleotides read TGTGCCAGCAGTTACGACCGGACTAGCACATACGAGCAGTACTTC.

The chain carries TRBV4-1 and TRBJ1-5; D not resolved. The CDR3 is 14 residues long. V dropped 1 base and J dropped 4 bases, with 8 bases sitting between them. The germline V gene encodes CDR1 MGHRA and CDR2 YSYEKL. The CDR3 sequence is CASSQVWENQPQHF. DNA for the CDR3: TGCGCCAGCAGCCAAGTCTGGGAGAATCAGCCCCAGCATTTT.

V gene TRBV6-9 combines with J gene TRBJ2-1; D remains unclear. CDR1 and CDR2 from the germline V gene are MNHGY and SVAAGI. This CDR3 has 15 amino acids. V lost 4 bases, J lost 6 bases, and 16 bases lay in between. CDR3 DNA sequence: TGTGCCAGCAGTTTACCCAGGTCCCGGCCCAATGAGCAGTTCTTC. Its protein is CASSLPRSRPNEQFF.

With regard to this clone: The junction departs from the called germline gene at one end, perhaps through a read error. The chain uses TRBV6-5 and TRBJ1-2; maybe TRBD1 (6 bases). Germline CDR1 and CDR2: MNHEY and SVGAGI. The CDR3 consists of 14 residues. CDR3 nucleotide sequence: TGTGCCAGCAGTTACGAGACAGGAGGTGGAGGAAGGCAATTC. Encoded protein: CASSYETGGGGRQF.

The V gene is TRBV18, the J gene TRBJ2-7; 11 nucleotides agree with TRBD2. Germline CDR1 is KGHSH and CDR2 is LQKENI. V shed 5 bases and J 4 bases; nucleotides not matched to a gene: 10. The CDR3 covers 16 residues. The CDR3 DNA reads as TGTGCCAGCTCATTCTCTCTAGCGGGAGGCGTTTACGAGCAGTACTTC. It specifies CASSFSLAGGVYEQYF. Filled out from reference TRBV18 and TRBJ2-7, the complete variable domain reads NAGVMQNPRHLVRRRGQEARLRCSPMKGHSHVYWYRQLPEEGLKFMVYLQKENIIDESGMPKERFSAEFPKEGPSILRIQQVVRGDSAAYFCASSFSLAGGVYEQYFGPGTRLTVT.

The rearrangement joins TRBV11-2 to TRBJ1-1; 7 bases fit TRBD1. With V trimmed by 4 bases and J by 4 bases, 3 bases remained unmatched. The germline V gene has CDR1 SGHAT and CDR2 FQNNGV. This CDR3 spans 13 amino acids. The CDR3 coding sequence is TGTGCCAGCAGCTCACGGGACAGCACTGAAGCTTTCTTT. Protein sequence: CASSSRDSTEAFF.

The chain carries TRBV5-1 and TRBJ1-3; D ambiguous. This CDR3 comprises 16 residues. Germline V gives CDR1 SGHRS, CDR2 YFSETQ. With 1 base removed from V and 0 bases from J, the gap between germline ends came to 11 bases. CDR3 loop: CASSLISASSGNTIYF. The CDR3 coding sequence is TGCGCCAGCAGCTTGATATCGGCGAGCTCTGGAAACACCATATATTTT.

This clone is a singleton in its sample. J is TRBJ1-5 and V is TRBV7-2; unclear D gene. V shed 2 bases and J shed 3 bases, with 11 bases lying between them. The germline gives CDR1 SGHTA, CDR2 FQGNSA. This CDR3 spans 15 amino acids. The CDR3 protein is CASSLRPVDNQPQHF. For the CDR3, the DNA is TGTGCCAGCAGCTTACGCCCGGTGGACAATCAGCCCCAGCATTTT. Full variable domain (remainder filled in from reference TRBV7-2 and TRBJ1-5): GAGVSQSPSNKVTEKGKDVELRCDPISGHTALYWYRQSLGQGLEFLIYFQGNSAPDKSGLPSDRFSAERTGGSVSTLTIQRTQQEDSAVYLCASSLRPVDNQPQHFGDGTRLSIL.

The gene calls are TRBV5-6 and TRBJ1-2; TRBD1 might be the D (6 bases). V dropped 6 bases and J dropped 4 bases, with 10 bases sitting between them. CDR1 SGHDT and CDR2 YYEEEE come from the germline V gene. The CDR3 length is 12 residues. The CDR3 loop is CASTQDSYGYTF. The CDR3 coding sequence is TGTGCCAGCACCCAGGACAGCTATGGCTACACCTTC. The full variable domain, completed using reference TRBV5-6 and TRBJ1-2, is DAGVTQSPTHLIKTRGQQVTLRCSPKSGHDTVSWYQQALGQGPQFIFQYYEEEERQRGNFPDRFSGHQFPNYSSELNVNALLLGDSALYLCASTQDSYGYTFGSGTRLTVV.

The rearrangement links TRBV18 to TRBJ2-7; no firm D call. In germline, CDR1 is KGHSH, CDR2 LQKENI. V lost 1 base and J 3 bases, leaving 10 bases between the germline ends. The CDR3 runs 14 residues. The CDR3 DNA sequence: TGTGCCAGCTCACCACGAGGCGGACGCTACGAGCAGTACTTC. It is translated as CASSPRGGRYEQYF.

This clone was seen only once. The J gene is TRBJ1-1, the V gene TRBV5-1; no firm D call. Trimming took 1 base from V and 1 from J, leaving 11 bases between them. The CDR3 covers 15 residues. CDR1 and CDR2 (germline): SGHRS, YFSETQ. CDR3 region: CASSLYVQRNTEAFF. The CDR3 nucleotides read TGCGCCAGCAGCTTGTATGTACAGAGGAACACTGAAGCTTTCTTT.